One and the same sample provided the 31 T cell receptor beta chains below, sequenced in a study of CD8 T cells in ankylosing spondylitis. TCRdb passed the 5' RACE reads through MiXCR, listing each CDR3 protein once. The top ten hold around 16% of the sample, which has approximately 150,000 distinct CDR3 sequences, 9.8% seen once. The sample was blood, either unsorted or a sorted T cell fraction (not recorded which). The receptors stem from a female donor with ankylosing spondylitis or in good health (not recorded which).

In its sample, this clonotype was seen many times. V gene TRBV27 combines with J gene TRBJ2-7, with 11 nucleotides matching TRBD1. This CDR3 is built from 14 residues. J lost 6 bases, V lost 6 bases, and 7 bases had no gene match. Germline CDR1 is MNHEY and CDR2 is SMNVEV (reference sequence). The CDR3 here is CASRMGQGVGEQYF. In DNA form, the CDR3 reads TGTGCCAGCAGGATGGGACAGGGGGTTGGCGAGCAGTACTTC.

This clonotype was recorded at least ten times. The chain links TRBV12-3 or TRBV12-4 to TRBJ2-7; 8 bases line up with TRBD1. With V trimmed by 8 bases and J by 3 bases, 9 bases remained unmatched. There are 14 residues in the CDR3. CDR3 protein: CASGETGARYEQYF. The CDR3 DNA follows: TGTGCCAGCGGAGAGACAGGGGCCCGCTACGAGCAGTACTTC.

This clonotype occurred a few times. Its ends do not fully match the called genes, so a read error is possible. The genes are TRBV30 and TRBJ1-2; 7 bases map to TRBD1. The germline CDR1 and CDR2 sequences are GTSNPN and SVGIG (reference sequence). The CDR3 is made up of 11 amino acids. The CDR3 reads CAWSVRDRLNF. The CDR3 DNA is TGTGCCTGGAGTGTCCGGGACAGACTGAACTTC.

The rearrangement links TRBV6-1 to TRBJ2-7, with TRBD1 matching 9 bases. This CDR3 comprises 14 residues. Trimming took 3 bases from V and 3 from J; bases not matched to a gene: 3. Germline assignment: CDR1 MNHNS and CDR2 SASEGT. CDR3 nucleotide sequence: TGTGCCAGCAGTGACCCGACAGGGGGCTACGAGCAGTACTTC. This encodes CASSDPTGGYEQYF.

This clonotype was detected ten times or more. The V call is TRBV15, the J call TRBJ1-2, with D unresolved. This CDR3 has 13 residues. Trimming took off 0 bases at V and 12 bases at J, with 14 bases between the two ends. The germline CDR1 and CDR2 sequences are LNHNV and YYDKDF (reference sequence). CDR3 sequence: CATSRDHYGDHTF. CDR3 sequence (DNA): TGTGCCACCAGCAGAGATCACTACGGTGACCACACCTTC.

This clonotype has just a few counts. This chain uses TRBV20-1 with TRBJ2-7; D is ambiguous. With 0 bases removed from V and 0 bases from J, the gap between germline ends came to 15 bases. Looked up from germline, CDR1 is DFQATT and CDR2 is SNEGSKA (reference sequence). The CDR3 covers 16 residues. The CDR3 sequence: CSARDKLTLRSYEQYF. CDR3 nucleotide sequence: TGCAGTGCTAGAGATAAGCTGACGCTACGCTCCTACGAGCAGTACTTC.

The sample holds many counts of this clonotype. The chain joins TRBV20-1 to TRBJ2-1; 7 nucleotides agree with TRBD2. CDR3 size: 12 residues. Germline CDR1 is DFQATT and CDR2 is SNEGSKA (reference sequence). Unmatched junction bases numbered 6, after V lost 5 bases and J lost 8 bases. The chain's CDR3 is CSAPGGTDEQFF. The CDR3 DNA sequence: TGCAGTGCTCCGGGGGGTACCGATGAGCAGTTCTTC.

This clonotype was recorded many times. The chain carries TRBV4-3 and TRBJ1-1; possibly TRBD1 for D (5 bases). Germline CDR1 is LGHNA and CDR2 is YSLEER. Trimming stripped 4 bases from V and 4 bases from J, with 19 bases between. The CDR3 runs 16 residues. CDR3 sequence: CASSPNPGPLITEAFF. CDR3 nucleotides: TGCGCCAGCAGCCCCAACCCGGGACCATTGATCACTGAAGCTTTCTTT.

This clonotype was seen many times. In DNA form, the CDR3 reads TGTGCCAGCAGCCAACCCGAGATGATTGAAAACACCATATATTTT. Residues: CASSQPEMIENTIYF. The chain has TRBV4-2 and TRBJ1-3; D not resolved. Trimming left V 2 bases short and J 6 bases short, with 14 bases between. Looked up from germline, CDR1 is LGHNA and CDR2 is YNFKEQ. This CDR3 comprises 15 residues.

In its sample, this clonotype was seen a few times. The chain uses TRBV4-3 and TRBJ2-6, with D unclear. This CDR3 comprises 15 residues. Trimming took 1 base from V and 3 from J, leaving 7 bases between them. Looked up from germline, CDR1 is LGHNA and CDR2 is YSLEER. This CDR3 reads CASSQAFNGANVLTF. The CDR3 nucleotides are TGCGCCAGCAGCCAAGCCTTTAATGGGGCCAACGTCCTGACTTTC.

The chain combines TRBV7-8 with TRBJ2-3; either TRBD1 or TRBD2 may fit D (8 bases each). V was shortened by 3 bases and J by 6 bases, with 31 bases between the two germline ends. The germline V gene encodes CDR1 SGHVS and CDR2 FQNEAQ. The CDR3 is 20 amino acids. CDR3 loop: CASSFPRGPPGGRPGDTQYF. The CDR3 coding sequence is TGTGCCAGCAGCTTTCCCAGGGGGCCTCCGGGGGGGAGGCCCGGTGATACGCAGTATTTT.

This sequence joins TRBV4-3 and TRBJ1-2; D unclear. V lost 1 base and J 6 bases, leaving 12 bases between the germline ends. The CDR3 covers 14 residues. The V gene's germline CDR1 is LGHNA and CDR2 YSLEER. The CDR3 is CASSQVQWSDGYTF. The CDR3 nucleotides read TGCGCCAGCAGCCAAGTTCAGTGGTCAGATGGCTACACCTTC.

This clonotype was detected only a few times. The J gene is TRBJ1-1, the V gene TRBV6-2 or TRBV6-3; D gene unclear. Trimming shortened V by 2 bases and J by 2 bases, and 9 bases separated the two germline ends. CDR1 is MNHEY and CDR2 is SVGEGT in the germline V gene. The CDR3 length is 14 residues. As DNA, the CDR3 is TGTGCCAGCAGTTACCGTCAGATCAACACTGAAGCTTTCTTT. Protein sequence: CASSYRQINTEAFF.

This clonotype was seen more than once but under ten times. The rearrangement joins TRBV12-3 or TRBV12-4 to TRBJ1-1; no clear D. V was cut by 7 bases and J by 0 bases, with 12 bases left in between. The CDR3 spans 14 residues. CDR3 region: CASTLTGMNTEAFF. The CDR3 DNA sequence: TGTGCCAGCACTTTGACGGGGATGAACACTGAAGCTTTCTTT.

This clonotype showed up just a few times. The chain couples TRBV19 to TRBJ1-1; 8 positions match TRBD1. The germline V gene encodes CDR1 LNHDA and CDR2 SQIVND (reference sequence). The CDR3 totals 15 residues. V shed 3 bases, J shed 4 bases, and the junction held 7 bases outside the gene matches. The CDR3, as DNA: TGTGCCAGTAGTATGGCTCCGACAGGGGTCACTGAAGCTTTCTTT. This encodes CASSMAPTGVTEAFF.

This clonotype was seen more than once but under ten times. The rearrangement joins TRBV7-9 to TRBJ1-1; 9 positions match TRBD1. The trim removed 6 bases at V and 3 bases at J, leaving 5 bases unmatched. CDR3 length: 14 residues. Germline CDR1 SEHNR, CDR2 FQNEAQ (reference sequence). In nucleotides, the CDR3 is TGTGCCAGCAGACAACAGGGGGCTTACACTGAAGCTTTCTTT. It specifies CASRQQGAYTEAFF.

The sample holds a few counts of this clonotype. The chain employs TRBV10-2 and TRBJ2-5; TRBD2 matches at 7 bases. The CDR3 consists of 14 residues. V shed 5 bases and J 4 bases; nucleotides not matched to a gene: 7. The germline gives CDR1 WSHSY, CDR2 SAAADI. The CDR3 DNA follows: TGCGCCAGCAGTAATCCGGGAGGCGTAGAGACCCAGTACTTC. Translating it yields CASSNPGGVETQYF.

The table lists this clonotype with many counts. V is TRBV4-3 and J is TRBJ2-7; no firm D call. CDR3 size: 13 residues. CDR1 is LGHNA, CDR2 YSLEER, per germline. The ends were cut back, 1 base at V and 1 base at J, with 5 bases in the middle. The CDR3 DNA is TGCGCCAGCAGCCAAGCGGGTTCCTACGAGCAGTACTTC. This sequence encodes CASSQAGSYEQYF.

The genes are TRBV11-2 and TRBJ2-1; no definite D call. V dropped 3 bases and J dropped 10 bases, with 7 bases sitting between them. The CDR3 consists of 11 residues. Germline loops: CDR1 SGHAT, CDR2 FQNNGV. The chain's CDR3 is CASSFLREQFF. CDR3 bases: TGTGCCAGCAGCTTCCTACGGGAGCAGTTCTTC.

V is TRBV19 and J is TRBJ1-1; D call uncertain. Trimming pared 1 base from V and 1 base from J, leaving 4 bases between. This CDR3 has 13 amino acids. Germline V gene sequence: CDR1 LNHDA, CDR2 SQIVND (reference sequence). CDR3 amino acids: CASSIVQNTEAFF. CDR3 sequence (DNA): TGTGCCAGTAGTATAGTTCAGAACACTGAAGCTTTCTTT.

J is TRBJ2-7 and V is TRBV5-5; D is perhaps TRBD1 (8 bases). V was cut by 0 bases and J by 5 bases, with 12 bases left in between. Germline V CDR1 and CDR2: SGHKS, YYEKEE (reference sequence). The CDR3 consists of 14 residues. CDR3 bases: TGTGCCAGCAGCTTGGTAACAGGGGGGGACGAGCAGTACTTC. This gives the protein CASSLVTGGDEQYF.

The chain has TRBV6-5 and TRBJ2-1, with TRBD1 matching 8 bases. The CDR3 extends over 17 amino acids. V lost 4 bases to trimming and J lost 0 bases; unmatched junction nucleotides: 8. Germline V gives CDR1 MNHEY, CDR2 SVGAGI. The CDR3 region has the DNA TGTGCCAGCAGTTCGCACTCAACAGGGGGCTCCTACAATGAGCAGTTCTTC. As protein: CASSSHSTGGSYNEQFF.

This clonotype came up many times. The V gene is TRBV19, the J gene TRBJ1-1, with 9 bases matching TRBD1. Germline V gives CDR1 LNHDA, CDR2 SQIVND (reference sequence). The CDR3 covers 15 residues. J gave up 4 bases and V 0 bases, and 3 bases lay outside the gene matches. CDR3 nucleotides: TGTGCCAGTAGTATAGAGGACAGGGGAGGCACTGAAGCTTTCTTT. Amino acids: CASSIEDRGGTEAFF.

This clonotype was found many times. The gene calls are TRBV9 and TRBJ2-1, with 13 nucleotides matching TRBD2. CDR3 length: 18 amino acids. CDR1 and CDR2 (germline): SGDLS, YYNGEE. The V and J ends lost 4 bases and 5 bases, in that order; junction bases with no gene match: 12. The CDR3 spells CASSPSSPGTSGNNEQFF. The CDR3 region has the DNA TGTGCCAGCAGCCCATCCTCTCCGGGGACTAGCGGGAACAATGAGCAGTTCTTC.

The chain couples TRBV20-1 to TRBJ2-5; possible D gene TRBD2, 6 bases. Germline assignment: CDR1 DFQATT and CDR2 SNEGSKA (reference sequence). Trimming took 0 bases from V and 5 from J, leaving 13 bases between them. CDR3 size: 14 residues. CDR3 nucleotide sequence: TGCAGTGCTAGAGATGTCGGCAGCGGGGAGACCCAGTACTTC. Translation gives CSARDVGSGETQYF.

This clonotype was seen a handful of times. The chain uses TRBV11-2 and TRBJ2-1, with TRBD2 as a possible D gene (6 bases). The CDR3 has 15 residues. The V gene's germline CDR1 is SGHAT and CDR2 FQNNGV. Between the trimmed V and J ends, which lost 5 bases and 4 bases, there was a span of 15 bases. The CDR3 reads CASSELSSEYNEQFF. DNA of the CDR3: TGTGCCAGCAGCGAGCTGTCTAGCGAATACAATGAGCAGTTCTTC.

The sample holds a few counts of this clonotype. The chain couples TRBV5-6 to TRBJ1-5, with D perhaps TRBD1 (5 bases). This CDR3 is built from 13 residues. The V end lost 3 bases, the J end lost 3 bases, and 7 bases lay between the germline ends. CDR1 and CDR2 (germline): SGHDT, YYEEEE. DNA of the CDR3: TGTGCCAGCAGCTGGGGGATCAATCAGCCCCAGCATTTT. Amino acid sequence: CASSWGINQPQHF.

Only a few counts were recorded for this clonotype. The chain uses TRBV7-9 and TRBJ1-1, with D perhaps matching TRBD1 (5 bases). There are 14 residues in the CDR3. V was shortened by 3 bases and J by 7 bases, with 15 bases between the two germline ends. The germline gives CDR1 SEHNR, CDR2 FQNEAQ (reference sequence). The CDR3 DNA follows: TGTGCCAGCAGCTTCATGGGGGGGGAGGTTGAAGCTTTCTTT. Protein product: CASSFMGGEVEAFF.

This clonotype was observed a handful of times. The chain is built from TRBV7-8 and TRBJ1-1; TRBD1 agrees at 7 bases. Trimming took 6 bases from V and 7 from J; bases not matched to a gene: 8. The CDR3 consists of 13 residues. Germline CDR1 is SGHVS and CDR2 is FQNEAQ. The CDR3 sequence is CASRFGTAGEAFF. The CDR3, as DNA: TGTGCCAGCAGATTCGGGACAGCGGGTGAAGCTTTCTTT.

This clonotype was observed a few times. The J gene is TRBJ2-7, the V gene TRBV15, with D perhaps TRBD2 (5 bases). Germline lookup yields CDR1 LNHNV and CDR2 YYDKDF (reference sequence). The CDR3 consists of 14 residues. V was shortened by 0 bases and J by 3 bases, with 9 bases between the two germline ends. CDR3 nucleotides: TGTGCCACCAGCAGAGATAAACTAGACTACGAGCAGTACTTC. This codes for CATSRDKLDYEQYF.

This clonotype was recorded a few times. The DNA of the CDR3 is TGCAGTGCTAGTAGGGGCCAGAACACTGAAGCTTTCTTT. Translating gives CSASRGQNTEAFF. The genes are TRBV20-1 and TRBJ1-1, with D possibly being TRBD1 (5 bases). The CDR3 consists of 13 residues. Germline V gene sequence: CDR1 DFQATT, CDR2 SNEGSKA (reference sequence). The ends were cut back, 3 bases at V and 1 base at J, with 9 bases in the middle.